This paragraph covers one TCR beta chain sequence. No antigen is known for it. Assay used: immunoSEQ multiplex PCR; TCRdb lists only in-frame clones, some missing. Among some 130,000 clones listed, about nine tenths were seen once. This record comes from a study of T cell responses to AZD1222 COVID-19 vaccine. The study, taken as a whole, reports: Among AZD1222 vaccinees, only five or six were seropositive at baseline. Spike-specific TCR breadth rose after two AZD1222 doses, and depth rose as well. Among vaccine-associated CD4 TCRs, coverage spanned spike, with dominance at 160-218 and 743-854.

V was pared by 6 bases and J by 2 bases, with 9 bases of the junction left unmatched. CDR3 length: 15 amino acids. CDR1 and CDR2 (germline): KGHSH, LQKENI. The TCR sequence derives from an adult in good health. The material was peripheral blood, obtained on day 0 of AZD1222 vaccination. The rearrangement joins TRBV18 to TRBJ1-2; 7 bases match TRBD1. The DNA for the CDR3 is TGTGCCAGCTCGCCCCCGGACAGGCTGAACTATGGCTACACCTTC. Its translation: CASSPPDRLNYGYTF.